This note documents a single T cell receptor beta chain sequence. With 2 bases clipped from V and 7 bases from J, the junction kept 9 bases outside the gene matches. This CDR3 has 16 residues. Germline CDR1 LGHNA, CDR2 YSLEER. This specimen belongs to a study of shared clonotypes between healthy human individuals. Repertoires were generated with immunoSEQ multiplex PCR, while TCRdb's copy carries only in-frame clones and drops some. The sample has 2 million to 2.5 million clones, more than 90% seen once; the top ten hold less than 0.15%. The sequenced material came from naive CD4+ T cells sorted from blood. Subset reported: CD45RA+ positively selected. The J gene is TRBJ2-1, the V gene TRBV4-3, with TRBD2 identical over 9 bases. The clonotype comes from a man aged 18 to 30 in good health. CDR3 nucleotides: TGCGCCAGCAGCCAACTAGTAGCGGGAGAGGAGAATGAGCAGTTCTTC. Its protein is CASSQLVAGEENEQFF.